Below, 20 T cell receptor beta chains from the same sample are listed, as sequenced in a study of blood T cell repertoires in COVID-19. Method: immunoSEQ multiplex PCR; TCRdb's copy keeps in-frame clones and lacks some. This sample has under 4,500 clones, with roughly 80% found just once. The sample comprised peripheral blood. The receptor source for this set is a human donor with active or convalescent COVID-19. The donor label of this sample is uncertain.

The chain is built from TRBV3-1 (or the pseudogene TRBV3-2) and TRBJ1-3; D unclear. Per the germline V gene, CDR1 is LGHDT and CDR2 is YNNKEL (reference sequence). CDR3 length equals 14 residues. V was trimmed by 0 bases and J by 5 bases, leaving 8 bases between them. The CDR3 loop reads CASSQDGGRNTIYF. CDR3 DNA: TGTGCCAGCAGCCAAGATGGAGGTCGAAACACCATATATTTT.

This chain connects TRBV30 to TRBJ1-6, with TRBD1 identical over 8 bases. After removal of 1 base from V and 10 bases from J, the junction contained 6 bases not matched to a gene. Germline CDR1 reads GTSNPN; CDR2 reads SVGIG (reference sequence). CDR3 size: 14 residues. CDR3 loop: CAWSATGGKSPLHF. The CDR3, as DNA: TGTGCCTGGAGTGCTACAGGGGGTAAATCACCCCTCCACTTT.

This chain connects TRBV27 to TRBJ2-3; D is perhaps TRBD2 (5 bases). V dropped 4 bases and J dropped 11 bases, with 16 bases sitting between them. Germline V gives CDR1 MNHEY, CDR2 SMNVEV (reference sequence). This CDR3 is 13 amino acids long. CDR3 bases: TGTGCCAGCAGTTCCGGACGGGGAAGAAGGCAGTATTTT. This translates into CASSSGRGRRQYF.

This chain connects TRBV29-1 to TRBJ2-7; the match to TRBD1 covers 8 bases. Germline CDR1 reads SQVTM; CDR2 reads ANQGSEA. The CDR3 is 14 residues long. This CDR3 is CSRIWTGSSYEQYF. CDR3 nucleotides: TGCAGTAGAATTTGGACAGGGAGCTCCTACGAGCAGTACTTC.

The genes are TRBV3-1 (or the pseudogene TRBV3-2) and TRBJ2-4; possibly TRBD1 for D (6 bases). Germline assignment: CDR1 LGHDT and CDR2 YNNKEL (reference sequence). Trimming shortened V by 3 bases and J by 5 bases, and 8 bases separated the two germline ends. This CDR3 contains 13 residues. Here the CDR3 DNA reads TGTGCCAGCAGCCATTCAGGGGAAAACATTCAGTACTTC. Protein product: CASSHSGENIQYF.

This clone appeared once. The chain combines TRBV6-1 with TRBJ1-5, with 10 bases fitting TRBD1. The CDR3 length is 16 residues. The V gene end was trimmed by 3 bases and the J gene end by 8 bases; junction bases not matched to a gene: 10. CDR1 is MNHNS, CDR2 SASEGT, per germline. CDR3 protein: CASSERQGASYEPQHF. The DNA for the CDR3 is TGTGCCAGCAGTGAGCGACAGGGGGCTTCCTATGAGCCCCAGCATTTT.

The chain is built from TRBV18 and TRBJ2-7, with TRBD2 matching 7 bases. The V gene end was trimmed by 4 bases and the J gene end by 2 bases; junction bases not matched to a gene: 8. Germline loops: CDR1 KGHSH, CDR2 LQKENI. The CDR3 has 15 amino acids. The CDR3 DNA sequence: TGTGCCAGCTCACGGGGCGGGAGTACGGCCTACGAGCAGTACTTC. It is translated as CASSRGGSTAYEQYF. The full variable domain, rest sourced from reference TRBV18 and TRBJ2-7, is NAGVMQNPRHLVRRRGQEARLRCSPMKGHSHVYWYRQLPEEGLKFMVYLQKENIIDESGMPKERFSAEFPKEGPSILRIQQVVRGDSAAYFCASSRGGSTAYEQYFGPGTRLTVT.

The genes are TRBV19 and TRBJ2-1, with 7 bases that match TRBD2. The CDR3 sequence is 14 residues long. Per germline, CDR1 LNHDA and CDR2 SQIVND (reference sequence). The junction had 7 bases not matched to a gene; V was cut back by 7 bases and J by 4 bases. The CDR3 bases are TGTGCCAGTAAGCCTAGCGGAGTTTACAATGAGCAGTTCTTC. It specifies CASKPSGVYNEQFF.

This clone was observed once. The chain has TRBV29-1 and TRBJ2-3; D remains ambiguous. V shed 5 bases and J shed 4 bases, with 13 bases lying between them. This CDR3 is built from 13 residues. Germline V gene lookup returns CDR1 SQVTM and CDR2 ANQGSEA. The CDR3 protein is CSVSALLADTQYF. CDR3 in DNA: TGCAGCGTTTCCGCCCTCCTAGCAGATACGCAGTATTTT.

The CDR3 region is CASSLPGLAGSRADTQYF. The CDR3 nucleotides read TGTGCCAGCAGCTTACCTGGACTAGCGGGCTCGAGGGCAGATACGCAGTATTTT. The genes are TRBV11-3 and TRBJ2-3; 11 bases fit TRBD2. V lost 2 bases to trimming and J lost 4 bases; unmatched junction nucleotides: 11. Germline-derived CDR1 and CDR2 are SGHNT and YENEEA. The CDR3 has 18 amino acids.

A remark on this clone: Sequence at one end of the junction differs from germline and may be a read error. The chain employs TRBV7-2 and TRBJ2-7; a weak D match, TRBD2 (6 bases). Germline-derived CDR1 and CDR2 are SGHTA and FQGNSA. CDR3 length: 13 amino acids. The CDR3 nucleotides read TGTGCCAGCAGCCCCGCCTTTGGCGGGAAGCCGGCATTC. Protein: CASSPAFGGKPAF.

J is TRBJ1-1 and V is TRBV5-1; 9 bases agree with TRBD1. The CDR3 is made up of 14 amino acids. CDR1 SGHRS and CDR2 YFSETQ come from the germline V gene. Unmatched junction bases numbered 4, after V lost 4 bases and J lost 3 bases. CDR3 sequence reads: CASSVDRGDTEAFF. The DNA for the CDR3 is TGCGCCAGCAGCGTTGACAGGGGGGACACTGAAGCTTTCTTT.

The V call is TRBV5-4, the J call TRBJ2-2; 11 positions match TRBD2. Unmatched junction bases numbered 3, after V lost 4 bases and J lost 4 bases. Germline V gives CDR1 SGHNT, CDR2 YYREEE (reference sequence). This CDR3 spans 15 amino acids. In nucleotides, the CDR3 is TGTGCCAGCAGCCCGGGACTAGCGGTCACCGGGGAGCTGTTTTTT. Translating gives CASSPGLAVTGELFF.

The chain links TRBV2 to TRBJ2-4; 11 bases map to TRBD1. The CDR3 sequence is 13 residues long. Germline trimming cut 5 bases from V and 8 bases from J; bases unmatched to any gene: 2. Germline V gives CDR1 SNHLY, CDR2 FYNNEI. CDR3 region: CASSRDRGDIQYF. CDR3 nucleotides: TGTGCCAGCAGTCGGGACAGGGGGGACATTCAGTACTTC.

The genes are TRBV7-9 and TRBJ1-1; D might be TRBD1 (5 bases). Trimming pared 6 bases from V and 9 bases from J, leaving 11 bases between. Per the germline V gene, CDR1 is SEHNR and CDR2 is FQNEAQ (reference sequence). The CDR3 contains 11 residues. Here the CDR3 DNA reads TGTGCCAGCAGTTCTGGGGCTCAAGCTTTCTTT. Protein: CASSSGAQAFF.

The chain employs TRBV3-1 (or the pseudogene TRBV3-2) and TRBJ1-3; weak D call: TRBD1 (6 bases). The CDR3 is 18 amino acids. Germline V lookup: CDR1 LGHDT, CDR2 YNNKEL (reference sequence). V lost 2 bases to trimming and J lost 4 bases, with 21 bases between them. The CDR3 nucleotides are TGTGCCAGCAGCCAATCACTAAGGGCGGGGGCGCGGGGAAACACCATATATTTT. This gives the protein CASSQSLRAGARGNTIYF.

V gene TRBV18 combines with J gene TRBJ1-5; D might be TRBD1 (5 bases). Germline CDR1 reads KGHSH; CDR2 reads LQKENI. V was trimmed by 2 bases and J by 7 bases, leaving 9 bases between them. CDR3 length: 13 residues. CDR3: CASSPGASQPQHF. The DNA for the CDR3 is TGTGCCAGCTCACCAGGGGCGTCGCAGCCCCAGCATTTT.

The J gene is TRBJ2-2, the V gene TRBV5-1; TRBD2 matches at 11 bases. Germline V gene data show CDR1 as SGHRS and CDR2 as YFSETQ. J gave up 0 bases and V 7 bases, and 2 bases lay outside the gene matches. There are 15 residues in the CDR3. CDR3 DNA sequence: TGCGCCAGCCGGGGACTAGCGGCGAACACCGGGGAGCTGTTTTTT. The encoded protein is CASRGLAANTGELFF. Full variable domain (missing parts from reference TRBV5-1 and TRBJ2-2): KAGVTQTPRYLIKTRGQQVTLSCSPISGHRSVSWYQQTPGQGLQFLFEYFSETQRNKGNFPGRFSGRQFSNSRSEMNVSTLELGDSALYLCASRGLAANTGELFFGEGSRLTVL.

The chain employs TRBV19 and TRBJ1-3; a possible D gene is TRBD1 (5 bases). CDR3 length: 12 residues. Trimming took off 7 bases at V and 4 bases at J, with 8 bases between the two ends. CDR1 LNHDA and CDR2 SQIVND come from the germline V gene (reference sequence). CDR3 DNA: TGTGCCAGTAAGACAGACGGAAACACCATATATTTT. This translates into CASKTDGNTIYF.

The chain combines TRBV7-2 with TRBJ2-4; 9 bases align to TRBD2. This CDR3 region has 14 residues. Per the germline V gene, CDR1 is SGHTA and CDR2 is FQGNSA. J gave up 7 bases and V 5 bases, and 6 bases lay outside the gene matches. The CDR3 DNA follows: TGTGCCAGCAGCGCGGGACTAGCAGTGAACATTCAGTACTTC. Protein product: CASSAGLAVNIQYF.